These 4 T cell receptor beta chains share one sample of origin, sequenced in a study of T cell responses to AZD1222 COVID-19 vaccine. The table came from immunoSEQ multiplex PCR; TCRdb's copy has only in-frame clones and leaves some out. This table holds about 99,000 clones, around nine tenths found once. The sequencing here drew on peripheral blood, taken on day 0 of AZD1222 vaccination. All receptors come from an adult in good health.

The chain links TRBV30 to TRBJ2-7; the D gene is possibly TRBD2 (6 bases). The V gene's germline CDR1 is GTSNPN and CDR2 SVGIG (reference sequence). This CDR3 has 12 residues. The CDR3 nucleotides are TGTGCTTCGCAGGGAGGCTCCTACGAGCAGTACTTC. Its protein product is CASQGGSYEQYF.

This clone has only one observation. V is TRBV6-5 and J is TRBJ2-7; 8 bases line up with TRBD1. Germline V gives CDR1 MNHEY, CDR2 SVGAGI. Germline trimming cut 6 bases from V and 3 bases from J; bases unmatched to any gene: 4. CDR3 length: 13 residues. The CDR3 here is CASSLGQGYEQYF. CDR3 nucleotide sequence: TGTGCCAGCAGCCTTGGACAGGGCTACGAGCAGTACTTC.

This clone has more than one count but fewer than ten. Other DNA sequences in the sample encode the same CDR3. V usage is TRBV7-8 and J usage is TRBJ1-1; 7 bases agree with TRBD1. The V segment lost 1 base and the J segment 5 bases; nucleotides outside the gene matches: 4. CDR3 length equals 14 residues. Germline CDR1 reads SGHVS; CDR2 reads FQNEAQ. Written as DNA, the CDR3 is TGTGCCAGCAGCTTAGGTACAGGGGTTACTGAAGCTTTCTTT. Its protein is CASSLGTGVTEAFF.

This sequence joins TRBV19 and TRBJ1-5, with 7 bases fitting TRBD1. V trimming: 7 bases; J trimming: 4 bases; junction bases outside the gene matches: 10. CDR1 and CDR2 (germline): LNHDA, SQIVND (reference sequence). The CDR3 covers 15 residues. The CDR3 reads CASKLVTGTNQPQHF. The CDR3 DNA sequence: TGTGCCAGTAAGCTCGTGACAGGGACTAATCAGCCCCAGCATTTT.